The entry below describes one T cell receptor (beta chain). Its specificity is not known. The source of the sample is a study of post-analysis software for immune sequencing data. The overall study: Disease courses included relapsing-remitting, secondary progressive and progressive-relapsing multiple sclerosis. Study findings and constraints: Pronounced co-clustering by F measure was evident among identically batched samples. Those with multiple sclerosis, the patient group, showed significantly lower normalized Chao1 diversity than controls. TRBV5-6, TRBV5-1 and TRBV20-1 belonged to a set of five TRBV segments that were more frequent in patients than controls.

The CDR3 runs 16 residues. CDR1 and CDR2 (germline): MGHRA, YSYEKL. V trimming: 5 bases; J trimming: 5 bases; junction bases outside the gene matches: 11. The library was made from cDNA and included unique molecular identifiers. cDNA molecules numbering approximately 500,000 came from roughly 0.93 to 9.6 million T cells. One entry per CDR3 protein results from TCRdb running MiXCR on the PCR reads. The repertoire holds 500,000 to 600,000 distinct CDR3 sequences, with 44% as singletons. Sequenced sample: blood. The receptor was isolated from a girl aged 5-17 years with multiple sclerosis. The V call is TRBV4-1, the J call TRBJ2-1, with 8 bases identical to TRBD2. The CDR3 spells CASSYFPGLGHNEQFF. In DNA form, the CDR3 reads TGCGCCAGCAGCTATTTTCCGGGACTAGGTCACAATGAGCAGTTCTTC.